These 15 T cell receptor beta chains share one sample of origin, sequenced in a study of blood T cell repertoires in COVID-19. Sequenced by immunoSEQ multiplex PCR; TCRdb stores in-frame clones only, minus some. The table records 450,000 or so clones, about 90% of them present only once. Sequenced sample: peripheral blood. The receptors shown here come from a man aged 18 to 30 with COVID-19, enrolled during active disease.

The rearrangement links TRBV18 to TRBJ1-2; 7 bases agree with TRBD1. V lost 3 bases and J lost 7; bases outside the gene matches: 11. Germline V gene lookup returns CDR1 KGHSH and CDR2 LQKENI. This CDR3 has 15 residues. The CDR3 spells CASSPGQLIGGGYTF. The DNA for the CDR3 is TGTGCCAGCTCACCGGGACAGCTCATAGGGGGTGGCTACACCTTC.

The chain combines TRBV15 with TRBJ1-2; 8 bases fit TRBD1. CDR3 length equals 14 residues. Per germline, CDR1 LNHNV and CDR2 YYDKDF (reference sequence). The V gene end was trimmed by 7 bases and the J gene end by 7 bases; junction bases not matched to a gene: 11. The CDR3 DNA follows: TGTGCCACCAACCCGACAGGGGCCCGTGGTGGCTACACCTTC. This codes for CATNPTGARGGYTF.

The chain employs TRBV5-6 and TRBJ1-4; no definite D call. Per the germline V gene, CDR1 is SGHDT and CDR2 is YYEEEE. V was trimmed by 0 bases and J by 0 bases, leaving 9 bases between them. This CDR3 has 16 residues. CDR3 nucleotide sequence: TGTGCCAGCAGCTTGGGGAGGCGGGCAACTAATGAAAAACTGTTTTTT. The encoded protein is CASSLGRRATNEKLFF.

The chain has TRBV10-3 and TRBJ1-1; 7 bases line up with TRBD1. The germline CDR1 and CDR2 sequences are ENHRY and SYGVKD. V shed 7 bases and J 3 bases; nucleotides not matched to a gene: 8. The CDR3 is 14 amino acids. The CDR3: CAINPTGRYTEAFF. The CDR3 nucleotides are TGTGCCATCAACCCGACAGGGCGGTACACTGAAGCTTTCTTT.

This chain joins TRBV6-1 and TRBJ2-5; unclear D gene. Trimming took off 3 bases at V and 5 bases at J, with 7 bases between the two ends. The germline V gene encodes CDR1 MNHNS and CDR2 SASEGT. The CDR3 has 12 residues. CDR3 amino acids: CASSERMETQYF. DNA of the CDR3: TGTGCCAGCAGTGAGCGTATGGAGACCCAGTACTTC.

The V call is TRBV19, the J call TRBJ2-5, with a possible D match to TRBD1 (6 bases). There are 14 residues in the CDR3. The V and J ends lost 3 bases and 5 bases respectively, with 13 bases between them. In germline, CDR1 is LNHDA, CDR2 SQIVND (reference sequence). CDR3 DNA: TGTGCCAGTAGTATTCTTTTCGACAGGGAGACCCAGTACTTC. This codes for CASSILFDRETQYF.

CDR3 DNA: TGCGCCAGCAGCCCTAGCTGGGGCAATCAGCCCCAGCATTTT. It yields the protein CASSPSWGNQPQHF. The V and J genes are TRBV5-1 and TRBJ1-5; D is undetermined. V gave up 4 bases and J gave up 2 bases, with 10 bases separating them. The germline V gene encodes CDR1 SGHRS and CDR2 YFSETQ. This CDR3 comprises 14 residues. Based on the CDR3 plus reference TRBV5-1 and TRBJ1-5, the full variable domain is KAGVTQTPRYLIKTRGQQVTLSCSPISGHRSVSWYQQTPGQGLQFLFEYFSETQRNKGNFPGRFSGRQFSNSRSEMNVSTLELGDSALYLCASSPSWGNQPQHFGDGTRLSIL.

The chain couples TRBV19 to TRBJ1-1; D might be TRBD1 (5 bases). Trimming stripped 4 bases from V and 4 bases from J, with 13 bases between. The CDR3 loop spans 14 amino acids. Looked up from germline, CDR1 is LNHDA and CDR2 is SQIVND (reference sequence). CDR3 in DNA: TGTGCCAGTAGTAAGGGGCCGGGCGGCACTGAAGCTTTCTTT. Its translation: CASSKGPGGTEAFF. Full variable domain (missing parts from reference TRBV19 and TRBJ1-1): DGGITQSPKYLFRKEGQNVTLSCEQNLNHDAMYWYRQDPGQGLRLIYYSQIVNDFQKGDIAEGYSVSREKKESFPLTVTSAQKNPTAFYLCASSKGPGGTEAFFGQGTRLTVV.

In this sample, this clone turned up once. The chain couples TRBV10-2 to TRBJ2-1; 7 bases match TRBD2. The CDR3 extends over 13 amino acids. J lost 9 bases, V lost 0 bases, and 2 bases had no gene match. Germline V gene sequence: CDR1 WSHSY, CDR2 SAAADI. The CDR3 DNA reads as TGCGCCAGCAGTGAGTCTGGGGGGGGTGAGCAGTTCTTC. Translating it yields CASSESGGGEQFF.

This chain links TRBV25-1 with TRBJ2-7; D remains ambiguous. CDR1 is MGHDK, CDR2 SYGVNS, per germline. The CDR3 sequence is 16 residues long. V lost 1 base and J lost 0, with 13 bases in between. CDR3 sequence (DNA): TGTGCCAGCAGTGAATCCCCGGGTCGCAGCTCCTACGAGCAGTACTTC. Translating it yields CASSESPGRSSYEQYF.

The V gene is TRBV19, the J gene TRBJ2-3; D is undetermined. The CDR3 is made up of 14 amino acids. Deletions cut 7 bases from V and 1 base from J, with 12 bases between. Germline V gene data show CDR1 as LNHDA and CDR2 as SQIVND (reference sequence). CDR3 region: CASNSNPGTDTQYF. The CDR3, as DNA: TGTGCCAGTAACAGTAACCCGGGCACAGATACGCAGTATTTT.

V usage is TRBV29-1 and J usage is TRBJ1-2; tentatively, D is TRBD1 (6 bases). The CDR3 runs to 12 residues. V was shortened by 7 bases and J by 1 base, with 10 bases between the two germline ends. Germline V CDR1 and CDR2: SQVTM, ANQGSEA. DNA for the CDR3: TGCAGCGCTGGACAGTTTAACTATGGCTACACCTTC. Its protein is CSAGQFNYGYTF.

The rearrangement links TRBV12-3 or TRBV12-4 to TRBJ2-1; D might be TRBD2 (5 bases). This CDR3 has 12 amino acids. V was clipped by 2 bases and J by 10 bases, with 9 bases between them. In DNA form, the CDR3 reads TGTGCCAGCAGTTTACGGGGAATGGAGCAGTTCTTC. It specifies CASSLRGMEQFF.

The rearrangement joins TRBV6-6 to TRBJ2-1; a possible D gene is TRBD1 (5 bases). Germline V gene lookup returns CDR1 MNHNY and CDR2 SVGAGI (reference sequence). The CDR3 sequence is 14 residues long. The ends were cut back, 7 bases at V and 6 bases at J, with 16 bases in the middle. The CDR3 DNA reads TGTGCCAGCATTCCAGCTAGGGGTCGCAATGAGCAGTTCTTC. Protein product: CASIPARGRNEQFF.

The chain is built from TRBV11-2 and TRBJ2-1; TRBD2 agrees at 7 bases. The trim removed 5 bases at V and 9 bases at J, leaving 10 bases unmatched. This CDR3 contains 14 residues. Germline CDR1 is SGHAT and CDR2 is FQNNGV. CDR3 sequence reads: CASSLPRSGTEQFF. The CDR3 DNA follows: TGTGCCAGCAGCCTCCCGCGGAGCGGGACTGAGCAGTTCTTC.